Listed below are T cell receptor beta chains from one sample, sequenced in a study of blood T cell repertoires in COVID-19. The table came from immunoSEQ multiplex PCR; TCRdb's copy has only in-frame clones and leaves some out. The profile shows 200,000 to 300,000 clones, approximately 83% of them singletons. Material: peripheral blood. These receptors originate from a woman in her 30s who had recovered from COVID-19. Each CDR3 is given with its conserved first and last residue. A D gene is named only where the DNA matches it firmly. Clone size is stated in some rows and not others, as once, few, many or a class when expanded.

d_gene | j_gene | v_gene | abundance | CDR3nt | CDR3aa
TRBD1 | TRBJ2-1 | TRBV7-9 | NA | TGTGCCAGCAGCCCTAGCCGGGACAGCTCCTACAATGAGCAGTTCTTC | CASSPSRDSSYNEQFF
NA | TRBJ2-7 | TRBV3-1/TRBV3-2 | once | TGTGCCAGCAGCCCCTTTTTCGCGGGGCGATTCTCCTACGAGCAGTACTTC | CASSPFFAGRFSYEQYF
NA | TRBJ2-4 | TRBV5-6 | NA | TGTGCCAGCAGCTTGGTAGGGGCCACAAACATTCAGTACTTC | CASSLVGATNIQYF
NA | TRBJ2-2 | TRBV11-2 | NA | TGTGCCAGCAGCTTAGCCCCCCCAGGGTTTCGTTGGAATACCGGGGAGCTGTTTTTT | CASSLAPPGFRWNTGELFF
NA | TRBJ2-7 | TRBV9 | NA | TGTGCCAGCAGCGTTCCGGGGTTCCTGCACTTC | CASSVPGFLHF
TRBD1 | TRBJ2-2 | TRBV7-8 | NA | TGTGCCAGCAACGGGCAGGGGGCAACCGGGGAGCTGTTTTTT | CASNGQGATGELFF
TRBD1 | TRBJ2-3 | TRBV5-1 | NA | TGCGCCAGCAGACCCCAGGGGGTCGCAGATACGCAGTATTTT | CASRPQGVADTQYF
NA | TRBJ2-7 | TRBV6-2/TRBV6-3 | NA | TGTGCCAGCAGTAATTCCGGGATATTGGCCGAGCAGTACTTC | CASSNSGILAEQYF
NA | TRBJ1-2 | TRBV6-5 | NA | TGTGCCAGTCAGGGGACGGAAGGCTACACCTTC | CASQGTEGYTF
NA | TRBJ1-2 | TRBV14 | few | TGTGCCAGCAGCCAAGTCGACTCTAGGACAGCTAACTATGGCTACACCTTC | CASSQVDSRTANYGYTF
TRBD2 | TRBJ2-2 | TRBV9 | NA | TGTGCCAGCAGCGGGAGCGGGGGGGCCATCGGGGAGCTGTTTTTT | CASSGSGGAIGELFF
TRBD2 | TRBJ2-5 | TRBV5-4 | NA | TGTGCCAGCAGCTTGGGGGGGACTAACCAAGAGACCCAGTACTTC | CASSLGGTNQETQYF
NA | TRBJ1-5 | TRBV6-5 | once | TGTGCCAGCTTCGGACAGTACGGGCAGCCCCAGCATTTT | CASFGQYGQPQHF
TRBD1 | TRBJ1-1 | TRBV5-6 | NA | TGTGCCAGCAGCTTGGACAGGGGGCACACTGAAGCTTTCTTT | CASSLDRGHTEAFF
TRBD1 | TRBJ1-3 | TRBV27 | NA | TGTGCCAGCAGTGGGAGCCGGGACAGGGCCTCTGGAAACACCATATATTTT | CASSGSRDRASGNTIYF
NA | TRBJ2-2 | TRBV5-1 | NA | TGCGCCAGCAGCACGGAAACCGGGACACTTACCGGGGAGCTGTTTTTT | CASSTETGTLTGELFF
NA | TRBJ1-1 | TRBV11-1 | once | TGTGCCAGCAGTCTCAACAGGGCCCTGAACACTGAAGCTTTCTTT | CASSLNRALNTEAFF
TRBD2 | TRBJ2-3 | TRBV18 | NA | TGTGCCAGCTCACCTAGCGGGGTTGGCACAGATACGCAGTATTTT | CASSPSGVGTDTQYF
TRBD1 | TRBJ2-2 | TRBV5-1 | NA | TGCGCCAGCAGCCTCGGACAGGCCGGGGAGCTGTTTTTT | CASSLGQAGELFF
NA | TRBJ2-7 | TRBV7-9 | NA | TGTGCCAGCAGCCCCGGGGGGCTGCCATCCTACGAGCAGTACTTC | CASSPGGLPSYEQYF
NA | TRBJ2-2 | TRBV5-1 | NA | TGCGCCAGCAGCTTGGAAACTAGCTTTTCTTCCGGGGAGCTGTTTTTT | CASSLETSFSSGELFF
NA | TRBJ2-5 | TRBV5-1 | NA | TGCGCCAGCAGCCGTTTATGGACCGGGGGTCTCCAAGAGACCCAGTACTTC | CASSRLWTGGLQETQYF